This TCR beta chain is drawn from a study of neoadjuvant anti-PD-1 for oral cavity cancer. About the study: Around day 43, patients without progression received a fourth nivolumab dose before surgery. General study points: Pretreatment Treg/Th17 ratio correlated inversely with post-treatment tumor clonality.

Germline CDR1 SSHAT, CDR2 FNYEAQ (reference sequence). The CDR3 is 13 residues long. Time point noted: after neoadjuvant nivolumab, at surgical resection. These newly diagnosed stage II-IVA oral cavity squamous cell carcinoma patients had no prior systemic or radiation treatment. Here immunoSEQ multiplex PCR was the method, and the copy in TCRdb shows in-frame clones only, minus some. The data show 15,000 or so clones, with about 76% seen just once and around 3% held by the top ten. On this clone: Its target is unknown. The junction departs from the called germline gene at one end, perhaps through a read error.

The genes are TRBV7-7 and TRBJ2-5; TRBD1 agrees at 7 bases. The specimen comprised PBMCs, sampled after nivolumab (anti-PD-1) treatment. The clonotype originates from a person between 40 and 85 years old with oral cavity squamous cell carcinoma. CDR3 in DNA: TGTGCTAGCAGCCGACAGGGAAGCGAGACCCAGTACTTC. Translation gives CASSRQGSETQYF.